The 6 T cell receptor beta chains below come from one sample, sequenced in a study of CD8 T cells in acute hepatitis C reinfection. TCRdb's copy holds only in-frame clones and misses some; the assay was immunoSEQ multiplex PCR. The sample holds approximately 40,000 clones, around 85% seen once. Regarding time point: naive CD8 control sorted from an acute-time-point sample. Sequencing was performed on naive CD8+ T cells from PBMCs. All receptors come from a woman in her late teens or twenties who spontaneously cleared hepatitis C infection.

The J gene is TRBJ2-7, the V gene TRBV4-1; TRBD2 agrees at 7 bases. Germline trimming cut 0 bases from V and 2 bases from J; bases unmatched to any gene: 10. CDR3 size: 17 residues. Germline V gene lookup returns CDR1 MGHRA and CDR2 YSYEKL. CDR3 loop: CASSQEDVLAGPYEQYF. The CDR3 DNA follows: TGCGCCAGCAGCCAAGAAGACGTATTAGCGGGCCCCTACGAGCAGTACTTC.

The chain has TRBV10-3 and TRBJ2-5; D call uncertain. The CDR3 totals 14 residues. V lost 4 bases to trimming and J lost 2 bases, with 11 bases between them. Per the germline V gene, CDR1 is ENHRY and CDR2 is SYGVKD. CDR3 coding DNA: TGTGCCATCAGTGGTTTCGAGGATCAAGAGACCCAGTACTTC. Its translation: CAISGFEDQETQYF.

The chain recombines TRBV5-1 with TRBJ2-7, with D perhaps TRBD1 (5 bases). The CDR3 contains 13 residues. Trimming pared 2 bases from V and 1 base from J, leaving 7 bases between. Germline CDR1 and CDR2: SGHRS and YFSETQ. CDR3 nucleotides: TGCGCCAGCAGCTTTGACAGTTCCTACGAGCAGTACTTC. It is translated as CASSFDSSYEQYF.

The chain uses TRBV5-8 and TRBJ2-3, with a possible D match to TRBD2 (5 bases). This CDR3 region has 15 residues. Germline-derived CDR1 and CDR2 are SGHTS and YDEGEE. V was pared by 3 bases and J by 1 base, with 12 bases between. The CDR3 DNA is TGTGCCAGCAGCTCCCCAGCGGTTCGCACAGATACGCAGTATTTT. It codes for CASSSPAVRTDTQYF.

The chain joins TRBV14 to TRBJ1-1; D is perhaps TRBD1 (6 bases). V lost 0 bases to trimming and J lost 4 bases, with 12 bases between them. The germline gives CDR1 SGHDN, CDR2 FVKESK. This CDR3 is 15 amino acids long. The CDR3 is CASSQDMGGATEAFF. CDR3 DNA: TGTGCCAGCAGCCAAGATATGGGGGGGGCCACTGAAGCTTTCTTT.

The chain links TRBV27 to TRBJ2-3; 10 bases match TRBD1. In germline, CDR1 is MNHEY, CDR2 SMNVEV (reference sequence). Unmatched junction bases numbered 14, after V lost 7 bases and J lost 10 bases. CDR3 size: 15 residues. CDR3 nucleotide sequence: TGTGCCAGCACTACAAATGCCGGGACAGGGGACGCGCAGTATTTT. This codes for CASTTNAGTGDAQYF.